This T cell receptor beta chain was sequenced for a study of cytomegalovirus exposure and HLA in healthy donors. Whole-study findings and limits: Analysis performed later showed TCR beta chains linked to HLA being more clonally expanded than equally common others.

Regarding this clone: The antigen remains unidentified.

Both 60 Vbeta primers and 13 Jbeta primers went into the PCR. Assay used: immunoSEQ multiplex PCR; TCRdb lists only in-frame clones, some missing. This sample yields about 180,000 clones, of which roughly 76% are seen a single time; approximately 4.4% belongs to the top ten. The source material was PBMCs. The TCR was taken from a woman under 30 in good health and CMV-seropositive.

The CDR3 reads CAIISRTGDGYTF. In DNA form, the CDR3 reads TGTGCCATTATAAGCAGAACAGGGGATGGCTACACCTTC. This sequence joins TRBV19 and TRBJ1-2, with 7 bases that match TRBD1. The trim removed 10 bases at V and 6 bases at J, leaving 11 bases unmatched. Looked up from germline, CDR1 is LNHDA and CDR2 is SQIVND (reference sequence). CDR3 length equals 13 residues.